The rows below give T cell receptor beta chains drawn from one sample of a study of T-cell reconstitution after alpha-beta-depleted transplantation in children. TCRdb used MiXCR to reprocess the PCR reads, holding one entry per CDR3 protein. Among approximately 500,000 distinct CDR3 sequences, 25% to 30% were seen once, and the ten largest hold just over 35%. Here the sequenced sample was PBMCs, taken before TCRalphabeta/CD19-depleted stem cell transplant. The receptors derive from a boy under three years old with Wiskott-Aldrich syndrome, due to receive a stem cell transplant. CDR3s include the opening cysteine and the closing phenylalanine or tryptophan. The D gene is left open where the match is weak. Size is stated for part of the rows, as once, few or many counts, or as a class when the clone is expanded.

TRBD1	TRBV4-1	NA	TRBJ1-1	CASSTWTGAVSTEAFF	TGCGCCAGCAGCACCTGGACAGGGGCCGTGAGCACTGAAGCTTTCTTT
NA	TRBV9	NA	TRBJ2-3	CASRSLPRTDTQYF	TGTGCCAGCAGGAGCCTTCCCCGCACAGATACGCAGTATTTT
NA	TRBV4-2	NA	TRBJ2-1	CASRMGHDGHNEQFF	TGTGCCAGCAGAATGGGACACGACGGTCACAATGAGCAGTTCTTC
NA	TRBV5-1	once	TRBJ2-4	CASSLGFETGAKNIQYF	TGCGCCAGCAGCTTGGGGTTTGAGACGGGAGCCAAAAACATTCAGTACTTC
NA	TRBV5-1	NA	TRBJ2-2	CASSLYGLENTGELFF	TGCGCCAGCAGCTTGTACGGACTCGAGAACACCGGGGAGCTGTTTTTT
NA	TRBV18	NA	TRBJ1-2	CASSPPFQGPMGGYTF	TGTGCCAGCTCACCACCGTTCCAGGGCCCTATGGGCGGCTACACCTTC
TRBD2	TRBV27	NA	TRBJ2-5	CASSLNYGSGRFKETQYF	TGTGCCAGCAGTTTAAATTATGGGAGCGGGAGGTTCAAAGAGACCCAGTACTTC
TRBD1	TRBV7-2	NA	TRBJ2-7	CASSFTTGVDYEQYF	TGTGCCAGCAGCTTTACGACAGGGGTCGACTACGAGCAGTACTTC
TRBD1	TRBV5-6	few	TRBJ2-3	CASSATGSDTQYF	TGTGCCAGCAGCGCGACAGGGTCAGATACGCAGTATTTT
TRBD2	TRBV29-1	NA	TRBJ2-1	CSVGASGTYNEQFF	TGCAGCGTCGGAGCTAGCGGGACGTACAATGAGCAGTTCTTC
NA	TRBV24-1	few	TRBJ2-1	CATSDNSHPEQFF	TGTGCCACCAGTGATAACTCGCACCCGGAGCAGTTCTTC
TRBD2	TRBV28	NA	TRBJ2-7	CASSFDWGGEDEQYF	TGTGCCAGCAGCTTTGATTGGGGAGGGGAAGACGAGCAGTACTTC
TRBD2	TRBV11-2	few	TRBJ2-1	CASSPRTSGRSSYNEQFF	TGTGCCAGCAGCCCACGGACTAGCGGGAGGAGCTCCTACAATGAGCAGTTCTTC
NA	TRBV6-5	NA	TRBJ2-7	CASSYDRPFGEQYF	TGTGCCAGCAGTTACGATCGGCCGTTTGGCGAGCAGTACTTC
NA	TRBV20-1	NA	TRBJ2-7	CSARSGSPYEQYF	TGCAGTGCTAGGTCCGGGAGTCCCTACGAGCAGTACTTC
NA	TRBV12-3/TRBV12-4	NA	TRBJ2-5	CASTRTIRETQYF	TGTGCCAGCACTAGGACTATTCGAGAGACCCAGTACTTC
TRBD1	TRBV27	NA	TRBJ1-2	CASSFRGWRYGYTF	TGTGCCAGCAGTTTCAGGGGGTGGAGGTATGGCTACACCTTC
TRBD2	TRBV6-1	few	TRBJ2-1	CASSVSGRALEQFF	TGTGCCAGCAGTGTTAGCGGGAGGGCCCTTGAGCAGTTCTTC
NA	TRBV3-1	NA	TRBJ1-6	CASSQFGTKPNSPLHF	TGTGCCAGCAGCCAATTCGGGACAAAGCCTAATTCACCCCTCCACTTT
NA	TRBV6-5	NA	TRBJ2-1	CASSYRATSTFDEQFF	TGTGCCAGCAGTTACAGGGCGACAAGCACGTTCGATGAGCAGTTCTTC
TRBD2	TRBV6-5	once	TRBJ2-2	CASSYLGLAGGSGELFF	TGTGCCAGCAGTTACCTCGGACTAGCGGGAGGATCCGGGGAGCTGTTTTTT
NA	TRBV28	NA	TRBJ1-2	CASSFNPIGRLPYGYTF	TGTGCCAGCAGTTTTAATCCTATAGGACGACTCCCCTATGGCTACACCTTC
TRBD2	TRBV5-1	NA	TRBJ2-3	CASSYGTSDTDTQYF	TGCGCCAGCAGCTACGGGACTAGCGACACAGATACGCAGTATTTT
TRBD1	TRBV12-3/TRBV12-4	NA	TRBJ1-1	CASRPGTGLKNMNTEAFF	TGTGCCAGCAGACCCGGGACAGGGCTAAAGAATATGAACACTGAAGCTTTCTTT
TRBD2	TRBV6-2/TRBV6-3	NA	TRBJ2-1	CASSYREGEQFF	TGTGCCAGCAGTTACCGGGAGGGCGAGCAGTTCTTC
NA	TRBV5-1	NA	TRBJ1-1	CASSLAWAGLMNTEAFF	TGCGCCAGCAGCTTGGCGTGGGCAGGATTAATGAACACTGAAGCTTTCTTT
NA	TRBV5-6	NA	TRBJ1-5	CASSSRDREYNQPQHF	TGTGCCAGCAGCTCCCGTGACAGAGAGTACAATCAGCCCCAGCATTTT
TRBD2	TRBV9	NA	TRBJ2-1	CASSVRGEGNEQFF	TGTGCCAGCAGCGTTCGGGGGGAAGGCAATGAGCAGTTCTTC
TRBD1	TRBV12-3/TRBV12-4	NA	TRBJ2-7	CASSFGTEFYEQYF	TGTGCCAGCAGTTTCGGGACAGAATTCTACGAGCAGTACTTC
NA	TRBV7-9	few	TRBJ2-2	CASSLTGRAQNTGELFF	TGTGCCAGCAGCCTCACGGGAAGGGCCCAGAACACCGGGGAGCTGTTTTTT
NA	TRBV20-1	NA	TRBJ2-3	CSASEFTDTQYF	TGCAGTGCTAGTGAGTTCACAGATACGCAGTATTTT
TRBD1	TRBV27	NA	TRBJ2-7	CASSNNQGAPYEQYF	TGTGCCAGCAGTAACAATCAGGGGGCCCCCTACGAGCAGTACTTC
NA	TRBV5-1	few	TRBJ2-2	CASRPEFALSGDGELFF	TGCGCCAGCAGACCCGAATTCGCTTTATCAGGGGACGGGGAGCTGTTTTTT
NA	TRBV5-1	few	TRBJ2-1	CASIDRYSEQFF	TGCGCCAGCATCGACAGGTATAGTGAGCAGTTCTTC
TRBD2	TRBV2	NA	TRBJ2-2	CASSGGSGGTGELFF	TGTGCCAGCAGTGGGGGGAGCGGGGGAACCGGGGAGCTGTTTTTT
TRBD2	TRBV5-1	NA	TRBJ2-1	CASSSLGLATSIDEQFF	TGCGCCAGCAGCTCCCTAGGACTAGCGACCTCCATCGATGAGCAGTTCTTC
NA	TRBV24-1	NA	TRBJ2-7	CATSEPGLPFYEQYF	TGTGCCACCAGTGAACCGGGACTGCCATTTTACGAGCAGTACTTC
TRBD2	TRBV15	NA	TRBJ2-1	CATSRVSSGYNEQFF	TGTGCCACCAGCAGAGTGTCTAGCGGGTACAATGAGCAGTTCTTC
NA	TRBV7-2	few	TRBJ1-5	CASSLYPRGGQPQHF	TGTGCCAGCAGCTTATATCCCCGGGGGGGGCAGCCCCAGCATTTT
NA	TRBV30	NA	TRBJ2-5	CAWGVQSGETQYF	TGTGCCTGGGGGGTTCAATCGGGGGAGACCCAGTACTTC
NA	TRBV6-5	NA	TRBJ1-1	CASSLFRYTEAFF	TGTGCCAGCAGTTTATTTCGCTACACTGAAGCTTTCTTT
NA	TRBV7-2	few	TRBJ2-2	CASSLDGGKNTGELFF	TGTGCCAGCAGCTTAGATGGCGGGAAAAACACCGGGGAGCTGTTTTTT
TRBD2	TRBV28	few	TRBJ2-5	CASSSTGLGPRETQYF	TGTGCCAGCAGTTCCACGGGACTAGGCCCCAGGGAGACCCAGTACTTC
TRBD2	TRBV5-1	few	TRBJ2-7	CASSLGVVASGSYEQYF	TGCGCCAGCAGCTTGGGGGTGGTGGCTAGCGGAAGCTACGAGCAGTACTTC
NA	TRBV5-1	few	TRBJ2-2	CASSFSGDTGELFF	TGCGCCAGCAGCTTCTCCGGGGACACCGGGGAGCTGTTTTTT
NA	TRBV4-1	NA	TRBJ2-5	CASSHRRPGETQYF	TGCGCCAGCAGCCACAGAAGGCCTGGAGAGACCCAGTACTTC
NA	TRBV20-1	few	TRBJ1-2	CSARVQVSANYGYTF	TGCAGTGCTAGAGTTCAGGTCTCGGCTAACTATGGCTACACCTTC
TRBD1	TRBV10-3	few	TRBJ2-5	CAISATGTAKETQYF	TGTGCCATCAGTGCAACCGGGACAGCAAAGGAGACCCAGTACTTC
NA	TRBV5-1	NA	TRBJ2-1	CASSRKSSYNEQFF	TGCGCCAGCAGCAGAAAAAGCTCCTACAATGAGCAGTTCTTC
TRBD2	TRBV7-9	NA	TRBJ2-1	CASSFTGLAGGLEQFF	TGTGCCAGCAGCTTTACTGGACTAGCGGGAGGTCTTGAGCAGTTCTTC
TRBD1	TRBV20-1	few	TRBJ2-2	CSAREFGDRGRTGELFF	TGCAGTGCTAGAGAGTTCGGGGACAGGGGGCGCACCGGGGAGCTGTTTTTT
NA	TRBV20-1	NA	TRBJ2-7	CSARPSPLGEQYF	TGCAGTGCTAGACCCAGTCCTTTGGGAGAGCAGTACTTC
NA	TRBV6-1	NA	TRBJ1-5	CASRRDNSNQPQHF	TGTGCCAGCAGACGGGATAATAGCAATCAGCCCCAGCATTTT
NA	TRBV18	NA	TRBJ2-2	CASSPSPGSGGELFF	TGTGCCAGCTCACCATCGCCAGGGTCAGGCGGGGAGCTGTTTTTT
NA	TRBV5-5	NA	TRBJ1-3	CASSLAIGTSGNTIYF	TGTGCCAGCAGCTTGGCCATAGGGACTTCTGGAAACACCATATATTTT
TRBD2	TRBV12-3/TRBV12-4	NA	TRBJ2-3	CASSSWTSGSTDTQYF	TGTGCCAGCAGTTCCTGGACTAGCGGGAGCACAGATACGCAGTATTTT
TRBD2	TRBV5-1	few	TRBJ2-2	CASSLLAGVRTGELFF	TGCGCCAGCAGCTTACTAGCGGGAGTCAGGACCGGGGAGCTGTTTTTT